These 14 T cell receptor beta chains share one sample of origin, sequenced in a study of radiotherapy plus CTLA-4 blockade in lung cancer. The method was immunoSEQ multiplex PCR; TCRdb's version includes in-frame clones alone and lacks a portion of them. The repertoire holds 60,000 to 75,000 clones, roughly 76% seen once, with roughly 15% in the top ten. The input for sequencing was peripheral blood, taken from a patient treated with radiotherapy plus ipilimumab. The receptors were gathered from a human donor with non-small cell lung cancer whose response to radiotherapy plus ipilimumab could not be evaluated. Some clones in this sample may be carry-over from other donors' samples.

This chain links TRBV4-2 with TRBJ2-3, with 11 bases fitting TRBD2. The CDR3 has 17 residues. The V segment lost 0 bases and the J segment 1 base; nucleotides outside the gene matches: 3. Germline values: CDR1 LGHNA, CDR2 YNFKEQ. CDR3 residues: CASSQDGTSGRTDTQYF. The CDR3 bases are TGTGCCAGCAGCCAAGATGGGACTAGCGGTCGCACAGATACGCAGTATTTT.

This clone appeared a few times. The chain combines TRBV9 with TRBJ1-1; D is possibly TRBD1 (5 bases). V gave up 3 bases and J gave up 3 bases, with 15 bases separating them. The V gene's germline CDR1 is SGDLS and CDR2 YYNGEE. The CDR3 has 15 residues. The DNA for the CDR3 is TGTGCCAGCAGCGAGAGGGACTCTTTGGACACTGAAGCTTTCTTT. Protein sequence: CASSERDSLDTEAFF.

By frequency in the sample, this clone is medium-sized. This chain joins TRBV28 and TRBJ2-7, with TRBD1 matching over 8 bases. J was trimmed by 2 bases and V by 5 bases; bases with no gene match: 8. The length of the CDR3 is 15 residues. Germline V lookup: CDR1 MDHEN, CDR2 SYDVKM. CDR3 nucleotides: TGTGCCAGCAGTCCCTGGACAGGGACTGCCTACGAGCAGTACTTC. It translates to CASSPWTGTAYEQYF.

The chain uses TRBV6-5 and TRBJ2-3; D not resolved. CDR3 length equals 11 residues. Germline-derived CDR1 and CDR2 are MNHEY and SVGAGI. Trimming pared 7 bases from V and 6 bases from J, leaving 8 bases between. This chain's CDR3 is CASTIGDTQYF. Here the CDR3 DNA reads TGTGCCAGCACCATCGGGGATACGCAGTATTTT.

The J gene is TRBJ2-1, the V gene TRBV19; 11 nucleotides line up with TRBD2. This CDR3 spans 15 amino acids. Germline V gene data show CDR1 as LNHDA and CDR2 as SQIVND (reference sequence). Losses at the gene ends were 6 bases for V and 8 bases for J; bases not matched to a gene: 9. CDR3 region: CASSVSTSGAYEQFF. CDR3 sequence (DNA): TGTGCCAGTAGCGTATCGACTAGCGGGGCCTATGAGCAGTTCTTC.

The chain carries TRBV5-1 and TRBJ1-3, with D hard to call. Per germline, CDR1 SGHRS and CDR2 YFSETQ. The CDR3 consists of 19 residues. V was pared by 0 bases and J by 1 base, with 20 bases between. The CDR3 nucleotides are TGCGCCAGCAGCTTGGGCGGAAGTGGGTCATCTTATTCTGGAAACACCATATATTTT. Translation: CASSLGGSGSSYSGNTIYF.

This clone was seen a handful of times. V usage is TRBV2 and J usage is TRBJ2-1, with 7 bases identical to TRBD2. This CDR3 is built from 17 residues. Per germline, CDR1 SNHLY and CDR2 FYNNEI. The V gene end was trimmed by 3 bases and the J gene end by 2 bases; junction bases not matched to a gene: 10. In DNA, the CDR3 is TGTGCCAGCAGTGACCCTTCCCCGGGGGGAACCTACAATGAGCAGTTCTTC. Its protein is CASSDPSPGGTYNEQFF.

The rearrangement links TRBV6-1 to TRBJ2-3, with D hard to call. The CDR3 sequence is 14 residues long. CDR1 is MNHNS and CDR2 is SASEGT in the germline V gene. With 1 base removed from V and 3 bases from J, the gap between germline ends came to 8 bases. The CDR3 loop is CASSEGPSTDTQYF. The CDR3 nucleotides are TGTGCCAGCAGTGAAGGGCCTTCGACAGATACGCAGTATTTT.

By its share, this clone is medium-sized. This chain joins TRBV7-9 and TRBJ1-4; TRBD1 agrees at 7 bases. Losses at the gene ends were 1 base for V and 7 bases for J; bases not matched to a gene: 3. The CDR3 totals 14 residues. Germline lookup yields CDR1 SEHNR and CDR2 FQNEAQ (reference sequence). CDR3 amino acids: CASSLGGGTEKLFF. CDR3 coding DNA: TGTGCCAGCAGCTTAGGAGGGGGCACTGAAAAACTGTTTTTT.

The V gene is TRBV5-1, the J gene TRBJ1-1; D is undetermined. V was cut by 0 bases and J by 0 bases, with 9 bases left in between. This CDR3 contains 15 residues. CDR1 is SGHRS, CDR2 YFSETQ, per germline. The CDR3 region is CASSLGGVLNTEAFF. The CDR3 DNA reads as TGCGCCAGCAGCTTGGGGGGAGTACTGAACACTGAAGCTTTCTTT.

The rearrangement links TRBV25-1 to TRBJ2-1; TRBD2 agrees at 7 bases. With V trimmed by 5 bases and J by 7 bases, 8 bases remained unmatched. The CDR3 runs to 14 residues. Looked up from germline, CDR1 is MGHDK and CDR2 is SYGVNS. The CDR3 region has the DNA TGTGCCAGCAGTCAGGCGGGGGATGTAAATGAGCAGTTCTTC. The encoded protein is CASSQAGDVNEQFF.

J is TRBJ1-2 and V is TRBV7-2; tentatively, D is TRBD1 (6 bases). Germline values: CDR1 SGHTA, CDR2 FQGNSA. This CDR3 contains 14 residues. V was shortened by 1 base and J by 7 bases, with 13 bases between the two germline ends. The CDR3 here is CASSLGWDIGGYTF. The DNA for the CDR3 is TGTGCCAGCAGCTTAGGTTGGGACATTGGTGGCTACACCTTC.

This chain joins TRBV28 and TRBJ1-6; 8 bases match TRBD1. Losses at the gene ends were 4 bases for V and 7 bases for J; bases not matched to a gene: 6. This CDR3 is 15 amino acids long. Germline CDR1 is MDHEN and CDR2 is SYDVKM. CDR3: CASSSGQGTNSPLHF. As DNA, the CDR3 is TGTGCCAGCAGTTCTGGACAGGGAACAAATTCACCCCTCCACTTT. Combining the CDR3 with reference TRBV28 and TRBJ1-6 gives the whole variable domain DVKVTQSSRYLVKRTGEKVFLECVQDMDHENMFWYRQDPGLGLRLIYFSYDVKMKEKGDIPEGYSVSREKKERFSLILESASTNQTSMYLCASSSGQGTNSPLHFGNGTRLTVT.

The CDR3 sequence is CATSRERLTGVRTDTQYF. CDR3 sequence (DNA): TGTGCCACCAGCAGAGAAAGGTTAACGGGGGTCCGCACAGATACGCAGTATTTT. V usage is TRBV15 and J usage is TRBJ2-3; TRBD2 is a possible D gene (6 bases). V was trimmed by 0 bases and J by 1 base, leaving 17 bases between them. Germline-derived CDR1 and CDR2 are LNHNV and YYDKDF (reference sequence). The CDR3 is 18 amino acids.